Below, 29 T cell receptor beta chains from the same sample are listed, as sequenced in a study of blood T cells in healthy people across ages (dated by TCRdb to 2013 to 2016). The library was built by means of 5' RACE. The instrument given in TCRdb is Illumina HiSeq 2500. A second 7 to 11 cycle PCR used a sample-barcoded 5' primer and a J-beta primer mix. The public reads were run again by TCRdb, first through fastp at Q25 and then through MiXCR, and only productive beta chains were kept. Duplicate CDR3 protein sequences are folded into a single record with the most common DNA and genes. Present in this sample are 1.4 million to 1.5 million distinct CDR3 sequences, 42% of which were seen just once. The leading ten clones occupy roughly 7.9% of the sample. Sequenced material: blood. The origin of the receptors is a woman aged 18-30 years in good health.

The rearrangement joins TRBV20-1 to TRBJ1-2; 9 nucleotides agree with TRBD1. The trim removed 5 bases at V and 4 bases at J, leaving 2 bases unmatched. The V gene's germline CDR1 is DFQATT and CDR2 SNEGSKA (reference sequence). This CDR3 spans 12 amino acids. The CDR3 coding sequence is TGCAGTGCTGACAGGGGGGCCTATGGCTACACCTTC. Residues: CSADRGAYGYTF.

There are many counts of this clonotype. This chain uses TRBV4-1 with TRBJ2-7, with D uncertain. The CDR3 is made up of 11 amino acids. The germline CDR1 and CDR2 sequences are MGHRA and YSYEKL. V lost 3 bases to trimming and J lost 6 bases, with 6 bases between them. The CDR3 spells CASSHRSEQYF. The CDR3 coding sequence is TGCGCCAGCAGCCACAGATCCGAGCAGTACTTC.

This sequence joins TRBV20-1 and TRBJ2-5, with D tentatively TRBD2 (5 bases). This CDR3 region has 13 residues. Trimming stripped 0 bases from V and 4 bases from J, with 9 bases between. The germline CDR1 and CDR2 sequences are DFQATT and SNEGSKA (reference sequence). Written as DNA, the CDR3 is TGCAGTGCTAGAGATCAACTAGTAGAGACCCAGTACTTC. It is translated as CSARDQLVETQYF.

Details on this clonotype: The germline gene is not matched at one end of the junction; a read error may be the cause. The chain carries TRBV5-1 and TRBJ2-2; TRBD1 aligns across 7 bases. The germline gives CDR1 SGHRS, CDR2 YFSETQ. There are 16 residues in the CDR3. As DNA, the CDR3 is TGTGCCAGCAGCTCAAGACAGGGAAGGGGTGCCGGGGAGCTGTTTTTT. This codes for CASSSRQGRGAGELFF.

Concerning this clonotype itself: A junction end diverges from the germline sequence, so it may reflect a read error. This chain joins TRBV12-3 or TRBV12-4 and TRBJ2-7, with D unclear. There are 15 residues in the CDR3. CDR3 sequence: CASSPPPQSSCEQYF. As DNA, the CDR3 is TGTGCCAGCAGTCCGCCCCCTCAGAGCTCCTGCGAGCAGTACTTC.

Worth noting for this clonotype: A read error may be the cause here, since a much bigger clone is one base away. V and J are TRBV7-2 and TRBJ2-1, with 13 bases fitting TRBD2. V shed 5 bases and J 3 bases; nucleotides not matched to a gene: 7. CDR3 length: 17 residues. The V gene's germline CDR1 is SGHTA and CDR2 FQGNSA. CDR3 nucleotide sequence: TGTGCCAGCAGCGCAAGGACTAGCGGGAGTGACTACAATGAGCAGTTCTTC. Residues: CASSARTSGSDYNEQFF.

The rearrangement joins TRBV20-1 to TRBJ2-3; the D gene is possibly TRBD2 (6 bases). Germline lookup yields CDR1 DFQATT and CDR2 SNEGSKA (reference sequence). The V and J ends lost 3 bases and 2 bases respectively, with 15 bases between them. This CDR3 has 15 amino acids. CDR3 in DNA: TGCAGTGCTAGTAGCCCCGGGACTCACACAGATACGCAGTATTTT. This gives the protein CSASSPGTHTDTQYF.

Regarding this clonotype: An end of the junction does not agree with germline; a read error may underlie this. The rearrangement links TRBV20-1 to TRBJ1-4; D is undetermined. The CDR3 runs to 14 residues. The germline CDR1 and CDR2 sequences are DFQATT and SNEGSKA (reference sequence). CDR3 residues: CSAGDRRLIEKLFF. CDR3 nucleotide sequence: TGCAGTGCTGGAGATCGAAGACTGATTGAAAAACTGTTTTTT.

V and J are TRBV27 and TRBJ1-6; D is unresolved. Germline values: CDR1 MNHEY, CDR2 SMNVEV (reference sequence). CDR3 size: 17 residues. With 3 bases removed from V and 5 bases from J, the gap between germline ends came to 17 bases. CDR3 sequence reads: CASSFLPREIDNSPLHF. The CDR3 DNA reads TGTGCCAGCAGTTTTCTACCGAGGGAGATAGATAATTCACCCCTCCACTTT.

This clonotype was observed a few times. The chain employs TRBV27 and TRBJ1-2, with D tentatively TRBD1 (6 bases). V was pared by 5 bases and J by 7 bases, with 20 bases between. The CDR3 is 15 amino acids. Looked up from germline, CDR1 is MNHEY and CDR2 is SMNVEV (reference sequence). This CDR3 reads CASSPETGTPFGYTF. The CDR3 bases are TGTGCCAGCAGTCCCGAGACAGGCACTCCCTTTGGCTACACCTTC.

The V gene is TRBV5-1, the J gene TRBJ1-5; no definite D call. V shed 1 base and J shed 7 bases, with 3 bases lying between them. CDR1 and CDR2 (germline): SGHRS, YFSETQ. CDR3 length: 11 residues. The DNA of the CDR3 is TGCGCCAGCAGCTTGCCCCAGCCCCAGCATTTT. Translated: CASSLPQPQHF.

The J gene is TRBJ2-7, the V gene TRBV20-1; the D is unclear. V shed 0 bases and J shed 10 bases, with 19 bases lying between them. CDR1 DFQATT and CDR2 SNEGSKA come from the germline V gene (reference sequence). The CDR3 totals 14 residues. The CDR3 loop reads CSARETFDPLAQYF. Written as DNA, the CDR3 is TGCAGTGCTAGAGAGACATTTGACCCTCTGGCCCAGTACTTC.

This clonotype was counted only a few times. J is TRBJ2-7 and V is TRBV7-2, with D hard to call. Germline values: CDR1 SGHTA, CDR2 FQGNSA. V lost 4 bases and J 2 bases, leaving 9 bases between the germline ends. This CDR3 region has 13 residues. The CDR3 spells CASSYDPTYEQYF. CDR3 bases: TGTGCCAGCAGCTACGACCCAACCTACGAGCAGTACTTC. Together with reference TRBV7-2 and TRBJ2-7, the CDR3 gives the full variable domain: GAGVSQSPSNKVTEKGKDVELRCDPISGHTALYWYRQSLGQGLEFLIYFQGNSAPDKSGLPSDRFSAERTGGSVSTLTIQRTQQEDSAVYLCASSYDPTYEQYFGPGTRLTVT.

This chain links TRBV20-1 with TRBJ2-2; D may be TRBD1 (6 bases). With 2 bases removed from V and 3 bases from J, the gap between germline ends came to 16 bases. Germline V gene sequence: CDR1 DFQATT, CDR2 SNEGSKA (reference sequence). The CDR3 extends over 16 amino acids. CDR3: CSARSSGTMDTGELFF. Here the CDR3 DNA reads TGCAGTGCTAGATCCTCCGGGACAATGGACACCGGGGAGCTGTTTTTT.

This clonotype was counted between two and nine times. The chain recombines TRBV10-3 with TRBJ1-2; 8 bases map to TRBD1. Germline V gene sequence: CDR1 ENHRY, CDR2 SYGVKD. J lost 4 bases, V lost 9 bases, and 7 bases had no gene match. The CDR3 has 13 amino acids. CDR3 sequence (DNA): TGTGCCATTGCAGGGGGCGACGGCTATGGCTACACCTTC. Translation gives CAIAGGDGYGYTF.

In this sample, this clonotype turned up once. The gene calls are TRBV6-4 and TRBJ1-1; TRBD1 matches at 8 bases. The CDR3 totals 12 residues. J gave up 10 bases and V 3 bases, and 4 bases lay outside the gene matches. Germline CDR1 and CDR2: MRHNA and SNTAGT. The CDR3 sequence: CASSERTGSAFF. CDR3 coding DNA: TGTGCCAGCAGTGAACGGACAGGGTCAGCTTTCTTT.

The chain joins TRBV20-1 to TRBJ2-7; D is perhaps TRBD1 (5 bases). V lost 0 bases, J lost 3 bases, and 12 bases lay in between. The CDR3 runs 14 residues. Germline V gene data show CDR1 as DFQATT and CDR2 as SNEGSKA (reference sequence). In nucleotides, the CDR3 is TGCAGTGCTAGAGATCGCAGGGCCGGCTACGAGCAGTACTTC. Protein sequence: CSARDRRAGYEQYF.

This clonotype was seen a few times. The CDR3 here is CASSSTGYGSNTEAFF. CDR3 DNA: TGCGCCAGCAGCTCCACAGGGTACGGATCGAACACTGAAGCTTTCTTT. This chain joins TRBV5-1 and TRBJ1-1, with a possible D match to TRBD1 (6 bases). Trimming pared 3 bases from V and 1 base from J, leaving 16 bases between. The germline V gene encodes CDR1 SGHRS and CDR2 YFSETQ. The CDR3 is made up of 16 amino acids.

CDR3 sequence (DNA): TGTGCCAGCAGCTTAGAAGGAGGGGCCAGGGGGAAAAACATTCAGTACTTC. This codes for CASSLEGGARGKNIQYF. The chain carries TRBV11-2 and TRBJ2-4; maybe TRBD1 (7 bases). The V gene lost 0 bases and the J gene lost 4 bases, with 16 bases spanning the gap. The germline V gene encodes CDR1 SGHAT and CDR2 FQNNGV. The CDR3 covers 17 residues.

This clonotype was seen a single time. This sequence may be a read error, since a much larger clone differs from it by one base. The chain uses TRBV10-3 and TRBJ2-5; D might be TRBD1 (6 bases). The CDR3 covers 15 residues. Trimming stripped 6 bases from V and 11 bases from J, with 25 bases between. Germline CDR1 reads ENHRY; CDR2 reads SYGVKD. CDR3 residues: CAIRIPGVAYNEQYF. CDR3 bases: TGTGCCATCAGGATTCCAGGGGTGGCTTACAATGAGCAGTACTTC.

The chain carries TRBV20-1 and TRBJ2-7, with D possibly being TRBD1 or TRBD2 (6 bases each). This CDR3 has 18 residues. The V end lost 4 bases, the J end lost 0 bases, and 25 bases lay between the germline ends. Germline V lookup: CDR1 DFQATT, CDR2 SNEGSKA (reference sequence). CDR3 sequence (DNA): TGCAGTGCTACGAGTGAGGGGGGCCTATCAAGGAGCTCCTACGAGCAGTACTTC. Translating gives CSATSEGGLSRSSYEQYF.

This clonotype occurred a few times. The chain is built from TRBV15 and TRBJ1-2; 7 bases match TRBD1. CDR1 and CDR2 (germline): LNHNV, YYDKDF (reference sequence). V gave up 4 bases and J gave up 3 bases; unmatched junction bases: 8. The CDR3 is 15 amino acids. Written as DNA, the CDR3 is TGTGCCACCAGCATCCCGGACAGGATCGACTATGGCTACACCTTC. Protein product: CATSIPDRIDYGYTF.

The rearrangement links TRBV20-1 to TRBJ2-1; TRBD2 agrees at 7 bases. The V segment lost 3 bases and the J segment 1 base; nucleotides outside the gene matches: 6. CDR1 and CDR2 from the germline V gene are DFQATT and SNEGSKA (reference sequence). The CDR3 consists of 15 residues. CDR3 in amino acids: CSASLGRPSYNEQFF. The CDR3 region has the DNA TGCAGTGCTAGCCTCGGGAGGCCTTCCTACAATGAGCAGTTCTTC.

This clonotype was seen more than once but under ten times. The chain recombines TRBV7-9 with TRBJ2-5, with a possible D match to TRBD1 (6 bases). Between the trimmed V and J ends, which lost 2 bases and 6 bases, there was a span of 16 bases. CDR1 is SEHNR, CDR2 FQNEAQ, per germline (reference sequence). The CDR3 extends over 15 amino acids. CDR3: CASSLRQGMRQTQYF. CDR3 sequence (DNA): TGTGCCAGCAGCTTACGGCAGGGGATGAGACAGACCCAGTACTTC. The full variable domain, its missing parts supplied by reference TRBV7-9 and TRBJ2-5, is DTGVSQNPRHKITKRGQNVTFRCDPISEHNRLYWYRQTLGQGPEFLTYFQNEAQLEKSRLLSDRFSAERPKGSFSTLEIQRTEQGDSAMYLCASSLRQGMRQTQYFGPGTRLLVL.

The sample holds a few counts of this clonotype. The chain has TRBV29-1 and TRBJ2-1, with 13 bases aligning to TRBD2. The CDR3 runs to 16 residues. Germline values: CDR1 SQVTM, CDR2 ANQGSEA. Unmatched junction bases numbered 8, after V lost 6 bases and J lost 3 bases. Written as DNA, the CDR3 is TGCAGCGTCACACTAGCGGGGGGGTTAAACTACAATGAGCAGTTCTTC. Its translation: CSVTLAGGLNYNEQFF.

V gene TRBV7-9 combines with J gene TRBJ1-1; 7 bases fit TRBD1. V gave up 5 bases and J gave up 2 bases; unmatched junction bases: 8. CDR3 length: 15 amino acids. The germline gives CDR1 SEHNR, CDR2 FQNEAQ (reference sequence). CDR3 DNA sequence: TGTGCCAGCAGCCCCCGGGACAGAAGAAACACTGAAGCTTTCTTT. Its translation is CASSPRDRRNTEAFF.

V usage is TRBV10-3 and J usage is TRBJ1-2, with 8 bases matching TRBD1. The CDR3 loop spans 13 amino acids. CDR1 is ENHRY and CDR2 is SYGVKD in the germline V gene. The V segment lost 9 bases and the J segment 0 bases; nucleotides outside the gene matches: 3. CDR3 region: CAIGQGANYGYTF. The DNA for the CDR3 is TGTGCCATTGGACAGGGAGCTAACTATGGCTACACCTTC.

The chain is built from TRBV21-1 and TRBJ2-1. TRBV21-1 is listed as a pseudogene. The CDR3 length is 16 residues. CDR3 DNA: TGTGCCAGCAGCAAAGAACCAGGGGGCGCCTCCGATGAGCAGTTCTTC. As protein: CASSKEPGGASDEQFF.

The chain recombines TRBV21-1 with TRBJ1-3. TRBV21-1 is shown as a pseudogene. The CDR3 loop spans 15 amino acids. The CDR3 here is CASSKFQGPGNTIYF. The CDR3 nucleotides are TGTGCCAGCAGCAAGTTCCAGGGCCCTGGAAACACCATATATTTT.